What follows describes a single T cell receptor beta chain. What it binds is unknown. The PCR contained 60 Vbeta and 13 Jbeta primers. Measured with immunoSEQ multiplex PCR; TCRdb has only the in-frame clones, and not every one. The top ten hold around 1.6% of the sample, which has some 130,000 clones, approximately 60% seen once. These data come from a study of cytomegalovirus exposure and HLA in healthy donors. Findings and caveats of the study: Immune exposure information available was restricted to CMV serostatus. V- and J-gene trimming in TCR beta was tied to a missense DCLRE1C variant by an analysis performed later.

The sequence was collected from a human donor in good health. Sequenced input: PBMCs.

The CDR3 DNA is TGCACCAGCAGCCAAGAAATCGGGCTAGCGGGAGTTGAGCAGTTCTTC. It yields the protein CTSSQEIGLAGVEQFF. The V and J genes are TRBV1 and TRBJ2-1; the table's TRBD2 call for D was not verified on the DNA. TRBV1 is assigned pseudogene status. The CDR3 sequence is 16 residues long.